The subject of this entry is one T cell receptor beta chain. This CDR3 comprises 14 residues. J was trimmed by 5 bases and V by 5 bases; bases with no gene match: 3. From germline, CDR1 is LNHDA and CDR2 SQIVND (reference sequence). Each CDR3 protein gets one entry after TCRdb re-called the PCR reads with MiXCR. In the table there are approximately 40,000 distinct CDR3 sequences, more than 30% of which are singletons. This sample is part of a study of vaccination and CD4 T cells after COVID-19. On the study more broadly: Specimens were obtained from a few convalescent patients at day 14 and at days 161 to 241 post-vaccination.

Indicated time point: late sampling 161 to 241 days after vaccination in a few convalescent patients. The V call is TRBV19, the J call TRBJ2-1; 10 bases align to TRBD2. This sample comprised CD4+ T cells from blood, obtained about 7 months after SARS-CoV-2 vaccination. The sequence derives from a human donor who had recovered from COVID-19. CDR3 nucleotides: TGTGCCAGTAGTCCCGGGACTAGCGACAATGAGCAGTTCTTC. It is translated as CASSPGTSDNEQFF.